The rows below give T cell receptor beta chains drawn from one sample of a study of glioma-infiltrating T cells after dendritic cell vaccination. Sequenced by immunoSEQ multiplex PCR; TCRdb stores in-frame clones only, minus some. The sample records some 87,000 clones, approximately 81% being singletons. Sequences were derived from blood, sampled before dendritic cell vaccination. These receptors came from a human donor with glioblastoma. Both conserved end residues are part of each CDR3. A D gene is named only where the DNA matches it firmly. Size is stated for part of the rows, as once, few or many counts, or as a class when the clone is expanded.

NA,TRBV9,TRBJ2-2,TRBD2,CASSVHGRGSTGELFF,TGTGCCAGCAGCGTACACGGGAGGGGATCCACCGGGGAGCTGTTTTTT
NA,TRBV5-1,TRBJ2-1,TRBD2,CASSEASGNYNEQFF,TGCGCCAGCAGCGAAGCTAGCGGGAACTACAATGAGCAGTTCTTC
once,TRBV5-1,TRBJ1-2,NA,CASSFGGIYGYTF,TGCGCCAGCAGCTTTGGAGGGATCTATGGCTACACCTTC
NA,TRBV10-3,TRBJ2-2,TRBD1,CAIRPGQGDTGELFF,TGTGCCATCAGGCCGGGACAGGGTGACACCGGGGAGCTGTTTTTT
NA,TRBV10-3,TRBJ2-3,NA,CAISEGTDTQYF,TGTGCCATCTCCGAGGGCACAGATACGCAGTATTTT
once,TRBV10-1,TRBJ2-2,TRBD2,CASSPRAAGVGELFF,TGCGCCAGCAGCCCTAGAGCGGCGGGAGTCGGGGAGCTGTTTTTT
NA,TRBV27,TRBJ1-4,NA,CASSLGTGLRTNEKLFF,TGTGCCAGCAGTTTAGGGACGGGACTTAGAACTAATGAAAAACTGTTTTTT
NA,TRBV2,TRBJ1-1,NA,CASSEPGMNTEAFF,TGTGCCAGCAGTGAACCAGGCATGAACACTGAAGCTTTCTTT
NA,TRBV19,TRBJ2-1,TRBD2,CASSDSEAGVYNEQFF,TGTGCCAGTAGTGATTCGGAAGCGGGGGTTTACAATGAGCAGTTCTTC
NA,TRBV4-2,TRBJ2-1,NA,CASRGGLEQFF,TGTGCCAGCAGGGGGGGTCTTGAGCAGTTCTTC
NA,TRBV5-1,TRBJ2-7,TRBD1,CASKVDRGRYEQYF,TGCGCCAGCAAAGTGGACAGGGGACGCTACGAGCAGTACTTC
NA,TRBV2,TRBJ1-2,TRBD1,CAGGTGVNYGYTF,TGTGCCGGCGGGACAGGGGTTAACTATGGCTACACCTTC
NA,TRBV19,TRBJ1-1,NA,CASSDPGVGFVRAFF,TGTGCCAGTAGTGACCCAGGGGTGGGTTTTGTGAGAGCTTTCTTT
NA,TRBV25-1,TRBJ2-1,TRBD2,CASSFSSGRTSNEQFF,TGTGCCAGCAGTTTCTCTAGCGGGAGGACAAGTAATGAGCAGTTCTTC
NA,TRBV5-1,TRBJ2-7,NA,CASSPGELNYEQYF,TGCGCCAGCAGCCCCGGGGAGCTTAACTACGAGCAGTACTTC
NA,TRBV11-2,TRBJ1-2,TRBD1,CASRPGTALYGYTF,TGTGCCAGCAGACCCGGGACAGCCCTCTATGGCTACACCTTC
NA,TRBV11-2,TRBJ1-1,NA,CASSPGGGNTEAFF,TGTGCCAGCAGCCCGGGGGGTGGAAACACTGAAGCTTTCTTT
once,TRBV5-6,TRBJ1-3,NA,CASSYDSGNTIYF,TGTGCCAGCAGCTACGACAGCGGAAACACCATATATTTT
NA,TRBV6-5,TRBJ2-5,NA,CASISPGLGGTQYF,TGTGCCAGCATTTCCCCCGGGCTCGGGGGGACCCAGTACTTC
NA,TRBV7-2,TRBJ1-1,NA,CASSAMSGLGTEAFF,TGTGCCAGCAGCGCAATGTCGGGGTTAGGCACTGAAGCTTTCTTT
NA,TRBV9,TRBJ2-2,TRBD2,CASSVPSGGARELFF,TGTGCCAGCAGCGTCCCTAGCGGGGGGGCCCGGGAGCTGTTTTTT
NA,TRBV2,TRBJ2-3,NA,CASSLASGSTDTQYF,TGTGCCAGCAGTTTAGCGTCGGGTAGCACAGATACGCAGTATTTT
NA,TRBV7-2,TRBJ2-1,NA,CASSLRGRRYNEQFF,TGTGCCAGCAGCTTACGAGGGAGGAGGTACAATGAGCAGTTCTTC
NA,TRBV29-1,TRBJ2-7,TRBD1,CSVRTGGEQYF,TGCAGCGTTAGGACAGGGGGCGAGCAGTACTTC
NA,TRBV27,TRBJ2-6,NA,CASSLSGSGANVLTF,TGTGCCAGCAGTTTGTCTGGGAGTGGGGCCAACGTCCTGACTTTC
NA,TRBV7-2,TRBJ2-1,NA,CASSPRAGGEQFF,TGTGCCAGCAGCCCCCGGGCAGGGGGGGAGCAGTTCTTC
NA,TRBV5-4,TRBJ2-1,TRBD2,CASSSGLAGGLGEQFF,TGTGCCAGCAGCTCCGGACTAGCGGGGGGGCTCGGTGAGCAGTTCTTC
few,TRBV27,TRBJ2-7,NA,CASSWGHRYEQYF,TGTGCCAGCAGTTGGGGACACCGCTACGAGCAGTACTTC
NA,TRBV5-1,TRBJ2-5,TRBD1,CASSYMTGGETQYF,TGCGCCAGCAGCTACATGACAGGGGGCGAGACCCAGTACTTC
NA,TRBV19,TRBJ1-1,NA,CASNMGGGSEAFF,TGTGCCAGTAACATGGGGGGGGGTTCTGAAGCTTTCTTT
NA,TRBV5-4,TRBJ1-4,NA,CASSLSLNEKLFF,TGTGCCAGCAGCTTGTCCTTGAATGAAAAACTGTTTTTT
once,TRBV6-1,TRBJ2-7,TRBD1,CASSLSQTGYYEQYF,TGTGCCAGCAGTCTCTCCCAGACAGGGTACTACGAGCAGTACTTC
NA,TRBV6-6,TRBJ2-3,NA,CASSYEGVGTDTQYF,TGTGCCAGCAGTTACGAGGGGGTAGGAACAGATACGCAGTATTTT
many,TRBV19,TRBJ1-2,NA,CASTWDTSESGYTF,TGTGCCAGTACTTGGGACACCTCGGAATCTGGCTACACCTTC
NA,TRBV5-1,TRBJ2-5,NA,CASSLEDWVRYF,TGCGCCAGCAGCTTGGAGGACTGGGTTAGGTACTTC
NA,TRBV7-2,TRBJ1-1,NA,CASSWATLNTEAFF,TGTGCCAGCAGCTGGGCCACTTTGAACACTGAAGCTTTCTTT
NA,TRBV27,TRBJ1-4,NA,CASSSWSPGGEKLFF,TGTGCCAGCAGTTCGTGGTCCCCGGGTGGAGAAAAACTGTTTTTT
NA,TRBV2,TRBJ1-6,NA,CASSEGASNSPLHF,TGTGCCAGCAGTGAGGGGGCATCTAATTCACCCCTCCACTTT
once,TRBV5-1,TRBJ2-1,TRBD1,CASSSGQGNNEQFF,TGCGCCAGCAGCTCGGGACAGGGGAACAATGAGCAGTTCTTC
NA,TRBV29-1,TRBJ1-5,NA,CSVSGSNSNQPQHF,TGCAGCGTTTCGGGGTCCAATAGCAATCAGCCCCAGCATTTT
NA,TRBV13,TRBJ2-5,NA,CASSRTVLPQETQYF,TGTGCCAGCAGCCGGACAGTCCTCCCCCAAGAGACCCAGTACTTC
NA,TRBV25-1,TRBJ1-2,NA,CASSDQGSLGYTF,TGTGCCAGCAGTGACCAGGGATCCCTCGGCTACACCTTC
once,TRBV5-1,TRBJ1-1,NA,CASSRDKMNTEAFF,TGCGCCAGCAGCCGGGACAAAATGAACACTGAAGCTTTCTTT
NA,TRBV18,TRBJ1-2,NA,CASSPNRNYGYTF,TGTGCCAGCTCACCTAACAGGAACTATGGCTACACCTTC
NA,TRBV5-1,TRBJ2-3,TRBD1,CASSSRGWDSPGTDTQYF,TGCGCCAGCAGCTCTCGGGGATGGGACAGTCCCGGCACAGATACGCAGTATTTT
NA,TRBV10-3,TRBJ2-3,TRBD2,CAQKASGGSRTDTQYF,TGTGCCCAGAAGGCTAGCGGGGGTTCACGCACAGATACGCAGTATTTT
once,TRBV2,TRBJ2-2,TRBD1,CASGGTGKAGELFF,TGTGCCAGCGGCGGGACAGGGAAGGCCGGGGAGCTGTTTTTT